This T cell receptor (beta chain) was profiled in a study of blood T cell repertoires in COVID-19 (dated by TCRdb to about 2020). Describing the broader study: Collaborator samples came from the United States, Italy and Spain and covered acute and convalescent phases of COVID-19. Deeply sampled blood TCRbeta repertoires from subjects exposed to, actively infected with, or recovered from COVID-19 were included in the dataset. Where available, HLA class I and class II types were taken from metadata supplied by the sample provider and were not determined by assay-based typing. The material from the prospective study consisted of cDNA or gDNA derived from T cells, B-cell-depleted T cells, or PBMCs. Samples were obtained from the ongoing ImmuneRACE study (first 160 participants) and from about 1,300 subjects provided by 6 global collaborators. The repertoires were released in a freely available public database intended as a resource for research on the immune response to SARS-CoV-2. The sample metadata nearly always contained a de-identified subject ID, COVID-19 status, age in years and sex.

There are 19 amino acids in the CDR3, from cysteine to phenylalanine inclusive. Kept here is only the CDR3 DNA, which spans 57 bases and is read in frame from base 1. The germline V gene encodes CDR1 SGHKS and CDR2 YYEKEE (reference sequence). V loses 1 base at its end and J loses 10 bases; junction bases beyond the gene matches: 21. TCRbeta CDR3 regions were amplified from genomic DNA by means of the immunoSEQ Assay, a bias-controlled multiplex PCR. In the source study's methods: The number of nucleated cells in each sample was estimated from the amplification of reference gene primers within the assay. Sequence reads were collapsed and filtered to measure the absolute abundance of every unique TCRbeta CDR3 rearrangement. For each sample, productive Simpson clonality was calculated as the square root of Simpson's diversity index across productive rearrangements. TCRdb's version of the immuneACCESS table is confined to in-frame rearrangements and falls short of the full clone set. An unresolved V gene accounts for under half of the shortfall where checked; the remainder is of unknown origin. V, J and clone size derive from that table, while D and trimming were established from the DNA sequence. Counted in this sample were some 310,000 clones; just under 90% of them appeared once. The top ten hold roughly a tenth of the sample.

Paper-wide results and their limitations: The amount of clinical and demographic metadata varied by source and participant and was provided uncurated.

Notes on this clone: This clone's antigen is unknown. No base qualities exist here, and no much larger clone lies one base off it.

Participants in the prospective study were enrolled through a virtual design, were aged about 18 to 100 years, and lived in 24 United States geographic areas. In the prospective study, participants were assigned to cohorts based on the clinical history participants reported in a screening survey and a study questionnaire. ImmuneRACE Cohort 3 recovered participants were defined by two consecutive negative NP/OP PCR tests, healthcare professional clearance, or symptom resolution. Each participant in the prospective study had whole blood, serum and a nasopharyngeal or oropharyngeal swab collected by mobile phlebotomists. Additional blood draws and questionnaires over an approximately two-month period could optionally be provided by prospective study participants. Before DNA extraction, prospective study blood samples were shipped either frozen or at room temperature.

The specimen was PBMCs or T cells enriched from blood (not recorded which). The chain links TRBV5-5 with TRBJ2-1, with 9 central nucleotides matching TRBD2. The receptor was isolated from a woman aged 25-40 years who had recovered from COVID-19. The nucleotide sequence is TGTGCCAGCAGCTTGCGGGGGAGTAGCGGGAGCATCCGTACTTCCGAGCAGTTCTTC. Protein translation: CASSLRGSSGSIRTSEQFF.